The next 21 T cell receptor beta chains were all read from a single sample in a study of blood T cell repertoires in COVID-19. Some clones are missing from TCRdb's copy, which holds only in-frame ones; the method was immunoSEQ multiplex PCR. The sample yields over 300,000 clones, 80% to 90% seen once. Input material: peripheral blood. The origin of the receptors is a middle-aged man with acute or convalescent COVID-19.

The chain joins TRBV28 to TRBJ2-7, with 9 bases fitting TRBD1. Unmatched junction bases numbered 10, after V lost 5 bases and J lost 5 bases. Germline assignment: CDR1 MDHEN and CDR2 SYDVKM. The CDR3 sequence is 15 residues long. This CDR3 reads CASSTNRDRANEQYF. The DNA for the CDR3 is TGTGCCAGCAGTACAAACCGGGACAGGGCAAACGAGCAGTACTTC. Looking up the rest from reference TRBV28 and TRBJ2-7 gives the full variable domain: DVKVTQSSRYLVKRTGEKVFLECVQDMDHENMFWYRQDPGLGLRLIYFSYDVKMKEKGDIPEGYSVSREKKERFSLILESASTNQTSMYLCASSTNRDRANEQYFGPGTRLTVT.

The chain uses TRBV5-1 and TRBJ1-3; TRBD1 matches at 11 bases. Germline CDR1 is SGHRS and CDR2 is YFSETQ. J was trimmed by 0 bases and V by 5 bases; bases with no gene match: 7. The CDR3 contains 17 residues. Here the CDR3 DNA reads TGCGCCAGCAGTTTTTTCGGACAGGGGGCCTCTGGAAACACCATATATTTT. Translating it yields CASSFFGQGASGNTIYF.

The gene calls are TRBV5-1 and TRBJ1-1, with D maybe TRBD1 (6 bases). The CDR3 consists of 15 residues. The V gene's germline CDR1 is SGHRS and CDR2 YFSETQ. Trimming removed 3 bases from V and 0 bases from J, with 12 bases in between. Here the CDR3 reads CASSWTVEMNTEAFF. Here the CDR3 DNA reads TGCGCCAGCAGCTGGACAGTAGAGATGAACACTGAAGCTTTCTTT.

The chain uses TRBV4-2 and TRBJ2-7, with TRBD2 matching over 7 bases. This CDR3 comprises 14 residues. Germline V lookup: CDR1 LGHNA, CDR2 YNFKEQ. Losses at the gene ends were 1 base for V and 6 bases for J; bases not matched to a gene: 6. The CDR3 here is CASSQGREVPEQYF. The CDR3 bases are TGTGCCAGCAGCCAAGGACGGGAGGTGCCCGAGCAGTACTTC.

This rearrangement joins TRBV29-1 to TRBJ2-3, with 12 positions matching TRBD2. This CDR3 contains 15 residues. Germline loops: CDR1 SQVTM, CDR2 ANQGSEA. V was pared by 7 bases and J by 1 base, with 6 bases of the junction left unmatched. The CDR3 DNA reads TGCAGCGGAGCTCGGACTAGCGGGGGCACAGATACGCAGTATTTT. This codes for CSGARTSGGTDTQYF.

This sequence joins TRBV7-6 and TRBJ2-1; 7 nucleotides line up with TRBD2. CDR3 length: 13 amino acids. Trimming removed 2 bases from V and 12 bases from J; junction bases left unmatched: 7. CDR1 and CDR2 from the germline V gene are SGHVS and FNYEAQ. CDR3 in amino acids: CASSLTSPGGQFF. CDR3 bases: TGTGCCAGCAGCTTAACGAGCCCGGGGGGGCAGTTCTTC.

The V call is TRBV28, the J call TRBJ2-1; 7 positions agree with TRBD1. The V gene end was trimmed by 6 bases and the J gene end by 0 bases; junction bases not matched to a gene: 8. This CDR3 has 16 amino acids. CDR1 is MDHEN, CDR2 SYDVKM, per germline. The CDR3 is CASRTSRQGSYNEQFF. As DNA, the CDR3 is TGTGCCAGCAGAACCTCTAGACAGGGCTCCTACAATGAGCAGTTCTTC.

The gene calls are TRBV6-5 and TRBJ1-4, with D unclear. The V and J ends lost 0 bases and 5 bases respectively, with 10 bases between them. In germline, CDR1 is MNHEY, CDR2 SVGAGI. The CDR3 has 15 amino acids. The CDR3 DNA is TGTGCCAGCAGTTACTCGGTATCGGGAAATGAAAAACTGTTTTTT. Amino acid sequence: CASSYSVSGNEKLFF.

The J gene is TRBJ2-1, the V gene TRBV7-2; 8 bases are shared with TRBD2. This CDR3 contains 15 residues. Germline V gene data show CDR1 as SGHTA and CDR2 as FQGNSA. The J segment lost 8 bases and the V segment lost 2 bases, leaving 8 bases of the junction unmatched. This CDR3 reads CASSLPGRGADEQFF. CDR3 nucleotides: TGTGCCAGCAGCTTACCCGGGCGGGGGGCGGATGAGCAGTTCTTC.

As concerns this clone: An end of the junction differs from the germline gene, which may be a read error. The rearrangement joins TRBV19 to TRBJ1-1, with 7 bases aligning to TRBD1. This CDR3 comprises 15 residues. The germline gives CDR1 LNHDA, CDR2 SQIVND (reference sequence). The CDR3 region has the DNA TGTGCCAGTAGCAATAGGGACAGCTTGAAAACTGAAGCTTTCTTT. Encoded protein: CASSNRDSLKTEAFF.

The CDR3, as DNA: TGTGCCAGCAGCTTTGGACTAGCGGGGGGGCCTGACACCGGGGAGCTGTTTTTT. Protein product: CASSFGLAGGPDTGELFF. The genes are TRBV7-2 and TRBJ2-2; 15 bases agree with TRBD2. The V gene end was trimmed by 3 bases and the J gene end by 3 bases; junction bases not matched to a gene: 5. This CDR3 spans 18 amino acids. The germline V gene encodes CDR1 SGHTA and CDR2 FQGNSA.

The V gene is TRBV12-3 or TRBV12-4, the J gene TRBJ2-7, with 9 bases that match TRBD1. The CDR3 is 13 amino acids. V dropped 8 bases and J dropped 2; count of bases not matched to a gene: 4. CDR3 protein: CASGDRVTYEQYF. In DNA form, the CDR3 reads TGTGCCAGCGGGGACAGGGTAACCTACGAGCAGTACTTC.

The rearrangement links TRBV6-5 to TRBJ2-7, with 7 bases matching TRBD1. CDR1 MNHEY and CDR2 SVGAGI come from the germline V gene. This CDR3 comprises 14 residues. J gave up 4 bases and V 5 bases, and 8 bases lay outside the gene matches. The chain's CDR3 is CASSRGGKGYEQYF. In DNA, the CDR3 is TGTGCCAGCAGTCGAGGGGGCAAGGGGTACGAGCAGTACTTC.

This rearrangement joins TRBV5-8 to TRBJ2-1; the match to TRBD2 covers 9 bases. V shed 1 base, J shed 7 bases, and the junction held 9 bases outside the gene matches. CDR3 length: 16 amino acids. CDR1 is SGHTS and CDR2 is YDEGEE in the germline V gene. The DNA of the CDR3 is TGTGCCAGCAGCTTGCCCGGAGCGGGAGGAGGTAATGAGCAGTTCTTC. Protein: CASSLPGAGGGNEQFF.

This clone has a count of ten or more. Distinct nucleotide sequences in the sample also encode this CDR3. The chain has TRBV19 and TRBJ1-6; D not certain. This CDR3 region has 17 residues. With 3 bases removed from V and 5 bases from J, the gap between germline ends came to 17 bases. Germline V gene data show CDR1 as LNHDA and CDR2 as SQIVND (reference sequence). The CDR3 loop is CASSIPSSDPNNSPLHF. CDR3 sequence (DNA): TGTGCCAGTAGTATCCCCTCCAGCGACCCGAATAATTCACCCCTCCACTTT.

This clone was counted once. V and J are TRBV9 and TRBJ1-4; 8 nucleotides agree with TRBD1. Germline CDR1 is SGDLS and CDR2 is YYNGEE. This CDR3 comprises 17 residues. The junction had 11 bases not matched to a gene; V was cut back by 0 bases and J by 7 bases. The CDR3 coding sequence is TGTGCCAGCAGCGTAGGAACAGGGGGGAGCTCAAGTGAAAAACTGTTTTTT. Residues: CASSVGTGGSSSEKLFF. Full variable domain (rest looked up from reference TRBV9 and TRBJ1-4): DSGVTQTPKHLITATGQRVTLRCSPRSGDLSVYWYQQSLDQGLQFLIQYYNGEERAKGNILERFSAQQFPDLHSELNLSSLELGDSALYFCASSVGTGGSSSEKLFFGSGTQLSVL.

The CDR3 region has the DNA TGTGCCAGCAGTTTTCCCCGGGAGGGAAGCGGCAATCAGCCCCAGCATTTT. This gives the protein CASSFPREGSGNQPQHF. This chain uses TRBV2 with TRBJ1-5; unclear D gene. CDR3 size: 17 residues. Germline V CDR1 and CDR2: SNHLY, FYNNEI. Trimming left V 5 bases short and J 2 bases short, with 19 bases between.

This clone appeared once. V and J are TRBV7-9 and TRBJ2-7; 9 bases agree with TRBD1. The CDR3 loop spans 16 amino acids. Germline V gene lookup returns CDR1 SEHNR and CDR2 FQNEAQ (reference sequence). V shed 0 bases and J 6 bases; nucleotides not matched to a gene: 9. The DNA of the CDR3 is TGTGCCAGCAGCTTAGCTGATGGGACAGGGTCCCTCGAGCAGTACTTC. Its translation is CASSLADGTGSLEQYF. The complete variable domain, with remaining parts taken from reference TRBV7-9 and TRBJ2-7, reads DTGVSQNPRHKITKRGQNVTFRCDPISEHNRLYWYRQTLGQGPEFLTYFQNEAQLEKSRLLSDRFSAERPKGSFSTLEIQRTEQGDSAMYLCASSLADGTGSLEQYFGPGTRLTVT.

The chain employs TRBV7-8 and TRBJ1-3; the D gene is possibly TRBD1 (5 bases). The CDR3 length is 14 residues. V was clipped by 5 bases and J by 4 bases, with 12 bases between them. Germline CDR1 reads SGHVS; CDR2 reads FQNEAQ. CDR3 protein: CASSPGTRGNTIYF. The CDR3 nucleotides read TGTGCCAGCAGCCCCGGGACTAGAGGAAACACCATATATTTT.

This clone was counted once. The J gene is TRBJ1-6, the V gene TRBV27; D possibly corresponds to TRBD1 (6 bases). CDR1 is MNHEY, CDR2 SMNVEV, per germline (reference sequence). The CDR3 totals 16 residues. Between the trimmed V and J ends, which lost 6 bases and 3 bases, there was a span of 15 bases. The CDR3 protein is CASSSKDSFYNSPLHF. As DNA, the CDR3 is TGTGCCAGCAGCTCAAAGGACAGTTTCTATAATTCACCCCTCCACTTT.

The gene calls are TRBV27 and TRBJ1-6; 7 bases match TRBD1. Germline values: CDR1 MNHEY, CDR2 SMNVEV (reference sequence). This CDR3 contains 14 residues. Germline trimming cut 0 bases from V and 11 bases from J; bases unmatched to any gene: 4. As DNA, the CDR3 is TGTGCCAGCAGTTTATCCAGGGGGATGACACCCCTCCACTTT. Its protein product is CASSLSRGMTPLHF.